This T cell receptor (beta chain) derives from a study of cytomegalovirus exposure and HLA in healthy donors (dated by TCRdb to 2017 to 2019). A note on the overall study: In an earlier analysis of 587 of the donors, around 290 Gb of sequence data and roughly 100 million unique TCR beta sequences from some 170 million T cells were reported. Roughly 300 gigabases of sequencing data and around 87 million unique TCR sequences were included in an early release covering around 650 HLA-typed donors. Of the approximately 400 genotyped donors, 65% to 90% fell in the genetic ancestry cluster associated with self-reported Caucasian donors. The study aimed to test whether signatures of past pathogen exposure could be identified by cataloging public T cell receptors. The study profiled the T cell repertoires of around 700 subjects by immunosequencing and related them to cytomegalovirus serostatus. A separate validation cohort of roughly 130 different subjects was used in addition to the 666-subject first cohort. To predict cytomegalovirus infection status, the study brought together high-throughput TCR immunosequencing, statistical association of individual TCRs with disease status, and machine learning. A later analysis re-analyzed previously published TCR beta repertoires from 666 donors and added high-resolution HLA genotyping to study TCR occurrence patterns. In the later analysis, no new phenotypic data were used to find candidate immune exposures; instead, reliance was placed on TCR beta sequences and their occurrence across donors. An earlier analysis of 587 of the donors used high-throughput TCR beta sequencing to judge whether each TCR beta V gene segment behaved as functional or pseudogenic. Donor age, sex, ethnicity and CMV serostatus were collected together with the repertoire data. A later genetic analysis used genome-wide SNP genotypes for about 65% of the 666 donors, treating that subset as a discovery cohort. All discovery cohort repertoires had been generated using a single sequencing platform. HLA typing covered class I and class II loci at four-digit resolution. Typing coverage differed by locus: A, B, C, DRB1 and DQB1 were typed in about 620-630 donors, DQA1 in approximately 520, DPA1 in nearly 610, and DPB1 in roughly 470. Several DR-DQ haplotypes were treated as single units for association and clustering because of strong linkage in the cohort. On average, roughly 250,000 unique TCR beta nucleotide sequences were sequenced per donor among some 420 genotyped donors of the cohort, with roughly 19% of those sequences being non-productive.

V was cut back by 4 bases and J by 3 bases, leaving a gap of 10 bases between them. According to the germline V gene, CDR1 reads SGDLS and CDR2 reads YYNGEE. The cysteine opens and the phenylalanine closes a CDR3 of 13 amino acids. Only CDR3 DNA remains: 39 bases, in frame from the first base. The paper as a whole reports these results and caveats: While some public TCRs were present in many individuals, most TCR sequences turned up only very rarely across donors. HLA typing was unavailable for some donors at each locus, so association tests used only the typed subset. A later analysis found that most CMV-associated TCR beta chains appeared HLA-restricted, with HLA associations seemingly driven largely by CMV exposure. Because the 87-base-pair reads could not distinguish some IMGT-functional V segments, including TRBV6-2 and TRBV6-3, those segments were excluded. Compared with the roughly 710-donor mean, donors in an Asian-associated ancestry cluster had fewer N-insertions in productive TCRs, according to a later genetic analysis. A cluster of highly shared sequence variants was judged likely to be a technical artifact of the sequencing pipeline. The authors suggested that the approach could potentially be extended to other disease states and immunological phenotypes. A total of 150 to 200 TCR beta chains were listed by the study as associated with cytomegalovirus. Specific HLA alleles were associated with 15,000 to 20,000 TCR beta sequences at a false discovery rate of 0.05 in a later analysis. The only immune exposure information available for the cohort was CMV serostatus. An earlier analysis of 587 of the donors showed that most TCR beta V segments appeared in productive rearrangements either about 87% or about 30% of the time, which broadly matched IMGT annotations. The earlier analysis of some 540 of the donors excluded roughly 16 rarely observed V segments, including chromosome 9 orphons, because counts were too low. In a later analysis, HLA-associated TCR beta chains were found to be more clonally expanded and to have lower generation probabilities than equally common non-associated chains. Sequencing depth was assumed to be roughly uniform across donors in the presence/absence analyses, though that assumption may not hold. Linkage disequilibrium might explain the correlated functional status among segregating V segments, but an unknown experimental factor could not be ruled out. V-gene and J-gene trimming of TCR beta chains was associated with a missense DCLRE1C variant in a later genetic analysis, and the association was replicated in an independent cohort. A further reported finding was that TCR beta sequences accurately predicted the HLA-A and HLA-B alleles for most subjects in the first cohort. Strong co-occurrence of HLA alleles, especially DR and DQ, made assigning TCR associations to individual alleles difficult. In vitro tests confirmed that a few of the cytomegalovirus-associated TCR beta chains recognize cytomegalovirus antigens. A later analysis reported that several top co-occurrence clusters appeared linked to parvovirus B19, influenza, CMV and Epstein-Barr virus. Only TCR beta chains were sequenced in this cohort, and the absence of alpha or paired-chain data limited detectable features. A later analysis found that TCR association rates varied across HLA loci, with DRB1 alleles showing the most associated TCRs and HLA-C alleles the fewest. The classifier was reported to diagnose cytomegalovirus status with high specificity and sensitivity in both the original and validation cohorts.

Libraries were prepared through the immunoSEQ multiplex PCR assay. The multiplex PCR relied on a mix of 60 forward primers for TCR Vbeta segments and 13 reverse primers for TCR Jbeta segments. The CDR3 region of rearranged TCR beta genes was amplified from genomic DNA by a multiplex PCR assay. On the Illumina HiSeq System, the amplified TCR beta libraries were sequenced as 87-base-pair reads. For the original study's pipeline: A later analysis tallied tens of millions of unique TCR beta chains across the 666 repertoires, and some 12 million of those chains were shared by two or more donors. Raw reads were error-corrected and collapsed into unique sequences with a nearest-neighbor algorithm that merged closely related sequences to remove PCR and sequencing errors. Alignment of CDR3 sequences to IMGT reference sequences was used to assign V, D and J gene segments. Each retained sequence needed at least a six-nucleotide match to both a V gene segment and a J gene segment. A rearrangement was called productive if the CDR3 had no stop codons and remained in frame with V and J, and every other rearrangement was called non-productive. Following IMGT convention, CDR3 was defined as the stretch from the second conserved V-encoded cysteine to the conserved J-encoded phenylalanine. Sequences without an unambiguous match to a single V gene segment were excluded from the earlier analysis of 587 of the donors. An earlier analysis of approximately 590 of the donors classified V segments as functional when productive rearrangements were above 56.7% and as segregating when the standard deviation between donors was above 5%. A statistical classification framework was built to diagnose cytomegalovirus status from the catalog of TCR beta chain sequences. In a later analysis, TCR nucleotide sequences were compared against IMGT/GENE-DB human TR gene sequences so that V and J genes could be assigned. Using the TCRdist pipeline, a later analysis assigned CDR3 sequences along with most-parsimonious VDJ recombination scenarios. A later analysis defined each TCR beta chain by its CDR3 amino acid sequence plus V-gene family, and excluded reads lacking a unique V-gene family. To address suspected cross-contamination and a sequencing artifact, a later analysis removed roughly 580 highly shared, low-generation-probability nucleotide sequences. In a later analysis, a clonal expansion index was calculated for each public chain from normalized within-repertoire ranks of inferred template counts. In a later analysis, generation probabilities were computed using a VDJ recombination model fitted to out-of-frame rearrangements, and the results were checked against IGoR. In a later analysis, hypergeometric tests were used to score TCR-TCR, TCR-HLA and TCR-CMV co-occurrence, with a repertoire-size bias correction applied to TCR pairs. A later analysis estimated false discovery rates by permuting HLA or CMV assignments 20 times. In a later analysis, co-occurring TCRs were grouped using DBSCAN, and TCRdist sequence similarity was added for clustering within HLA-allele-positive subsets. Repertoires with fewer than 30,000 or more than 120,000 public chains were left out of co-occurrence clustering, as were five repertoires with anomalous nucleotide sharing. TCRdb retrieved this table from immuneACCESS and kept in-frame rearrangements only. Not all clones are present; in checked studies, unresolved V genes account for under half, and no reason is known for the remainder. The V and J calls and clone size come from that table; D and trimming were worked out from the DNA. Recorded for this sample are about 160,000 clones; roughly 83% of them occurred a single time. The top ten constitute 1.2% of the sample.

The cohort consisted of some 670 healthy bone marrow donors. At the time of sampling, every cohort member was nominally healthy, though immune exposures that went unrecorded were likely present. The donor tested CMV seronegative, placing the donor among the roughly 400 seronegative members of the cohort. Every donor gave a peripheral blood sample, and the peripheral blood mononuclear cells from that sample were used for TCR beta sequencing. The Qiagen DNeasy Blood Extraction Kit was used to extract genomic DNA from the blood cell samples. Comment on this clone: This clone's antigen is unknown. The record has no base qualities; no much larger clone is one base away.

The chain uses TRBV9 and TRBJ1-1; TRBD1 is possibly the D segment (6 matching bases). The TCR originated in a boy aged 2 to 9 in good health and CMV-seronegative. The sequencing sample was made of PBMCs. The DNA is as follows: TGTGCCAGCAGCCTGACAGGTTACACTGAAGCTTTCTTT. This codes for CASSLTGYTEAFF.